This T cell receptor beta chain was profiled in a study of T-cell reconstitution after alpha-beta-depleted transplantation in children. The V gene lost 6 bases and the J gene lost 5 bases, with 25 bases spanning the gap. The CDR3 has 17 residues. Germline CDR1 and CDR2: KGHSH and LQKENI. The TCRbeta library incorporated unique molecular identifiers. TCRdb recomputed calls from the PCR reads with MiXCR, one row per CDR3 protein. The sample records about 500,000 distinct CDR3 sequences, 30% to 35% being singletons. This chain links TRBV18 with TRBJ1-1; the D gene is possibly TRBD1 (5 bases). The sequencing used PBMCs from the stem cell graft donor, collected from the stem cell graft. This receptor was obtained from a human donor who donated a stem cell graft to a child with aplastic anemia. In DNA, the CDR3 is TGTGCCAGCTCTCAAAGGACCGGGACCCGTGAGTGGACTGAAGCTTTCTTT. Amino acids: CASSQRTGTREWTEAFF.